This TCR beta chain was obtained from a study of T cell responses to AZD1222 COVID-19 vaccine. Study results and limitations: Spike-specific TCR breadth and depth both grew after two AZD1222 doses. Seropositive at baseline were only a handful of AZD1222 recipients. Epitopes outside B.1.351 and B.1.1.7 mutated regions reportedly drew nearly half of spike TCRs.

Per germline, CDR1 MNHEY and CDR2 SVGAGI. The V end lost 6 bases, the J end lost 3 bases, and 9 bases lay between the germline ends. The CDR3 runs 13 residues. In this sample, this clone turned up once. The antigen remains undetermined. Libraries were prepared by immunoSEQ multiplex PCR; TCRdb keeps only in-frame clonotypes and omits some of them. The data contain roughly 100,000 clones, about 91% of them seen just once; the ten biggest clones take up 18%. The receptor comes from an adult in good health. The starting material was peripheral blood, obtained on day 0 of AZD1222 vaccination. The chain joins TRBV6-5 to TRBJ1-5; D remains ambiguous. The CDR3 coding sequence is TGTGCCAGCAGCCTCACAACCAATCAGCCCCAGCATTTT. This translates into CASSLTTNQPQHF.